This T cell receptor (beta chain) emerged from a study of blood T cell repertoires in COVID-19. On the study more broadly: Sites across the United States, Italy and Spain contributed samples from acute and convalescent COVID-19. Sample material is recorded as cDNA or gDNA derived from T cells, B-cell-depleted T cells, or PBMCs.

Notes on this clone: Other DNA sequences within the sample encode an identical CDR3.

Germline V CDR1 and CDR2: LGHNA, YSLEER. V lost 0 bases, J lost 0 bases, and 7 bases lay in between. This CDR3 region has 15 residues. In the source study's methods: Reference gene primer amplification yielded estimated nucleated cell counts. Data came from immunoSEQ multiplex PCR; TCRdb stores just in-frame clones and leaves some out. The V and J calls and clone size are taken from that table; D and trimming were inferred from the DNA. Here the sample spans about 97,000 clones, less than 85% being singletons. Source material: peripheral blood. The TCR was taken from a woman aged 70-85 years with active or convalescent COVID-19. The chain has TRBV4-3 and TRBJ2-3, with D perhaps matching TRBD2 (5 bases). CDR3 sequence (DNA): TGCGCCAGCAGCCAAGAAGGAGGAAGCACAGATACGCAGTATTTT. Protein product: CASSQEGGSTDTQYF.